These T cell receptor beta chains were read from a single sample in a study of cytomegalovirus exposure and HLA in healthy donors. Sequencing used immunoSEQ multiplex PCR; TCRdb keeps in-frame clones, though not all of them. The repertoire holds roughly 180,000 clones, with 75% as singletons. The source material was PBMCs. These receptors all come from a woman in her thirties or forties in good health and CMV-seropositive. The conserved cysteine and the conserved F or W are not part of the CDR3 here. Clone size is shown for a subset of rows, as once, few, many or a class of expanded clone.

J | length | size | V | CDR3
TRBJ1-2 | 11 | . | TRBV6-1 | ASSGGTGRGYT
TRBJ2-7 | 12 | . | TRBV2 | ASRSETVSLRQY
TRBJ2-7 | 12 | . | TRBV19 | ASSIGSGTWEQY
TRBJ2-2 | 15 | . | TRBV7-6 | ASSPRTSGSNTGELF
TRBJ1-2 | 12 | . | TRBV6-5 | ASSYSPGQGGYT
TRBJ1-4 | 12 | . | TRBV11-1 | ASSLTGVGEKLF
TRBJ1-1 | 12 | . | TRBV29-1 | SASTGGEGGEAF
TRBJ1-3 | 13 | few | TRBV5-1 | ASSLAPSSGNTIY
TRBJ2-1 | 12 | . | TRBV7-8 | ASSFRARQEVQF
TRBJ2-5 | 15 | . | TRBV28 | ASSSADRSKAWETQY
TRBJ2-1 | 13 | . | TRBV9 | ASSVRDTAYNEQF
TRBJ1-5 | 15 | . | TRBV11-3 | ASSSHRTEVRGQPQH
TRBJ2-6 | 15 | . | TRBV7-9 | ASSLPGKSSGANVLT
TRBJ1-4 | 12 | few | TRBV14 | ASSQGGQWEKLF
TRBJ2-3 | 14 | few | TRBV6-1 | ASSVLGAGGSDTQY
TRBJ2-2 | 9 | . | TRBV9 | ASSLAGELF
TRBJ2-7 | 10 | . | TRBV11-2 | ASSGLVYEQY
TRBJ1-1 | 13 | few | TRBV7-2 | ASSFPLGQGAEAF
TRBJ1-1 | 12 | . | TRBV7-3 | ASSLETGDTEAF
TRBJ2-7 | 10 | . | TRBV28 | ASRMLQGEQY
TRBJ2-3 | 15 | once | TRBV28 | ASSLLEGIEHVDTQY
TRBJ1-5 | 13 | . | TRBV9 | ASSPTGDRWEPQH
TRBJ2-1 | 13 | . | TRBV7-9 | ASSPGELNYNEQF
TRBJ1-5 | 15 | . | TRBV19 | ASSPWTGPYSNQPQH
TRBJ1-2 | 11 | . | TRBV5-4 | ASSLWTGLGYT
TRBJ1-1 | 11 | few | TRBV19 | ASRPGGRTEAF
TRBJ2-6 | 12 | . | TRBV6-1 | AVQGGVGANVLT
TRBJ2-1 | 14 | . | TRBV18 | ASSPLELDRGNEQF
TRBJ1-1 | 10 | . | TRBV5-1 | ASSSNRAEAF
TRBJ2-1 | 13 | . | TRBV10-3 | AISESGEGYDEQF
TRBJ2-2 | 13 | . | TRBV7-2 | ASSLAVAGTGELF